This TCR beta chain came from a study of CD8 T cells in ankylosing spondylitis. General observations from the study: Certain motif variants had earlier appeared in reactive arthritis synovial fluid and blood.

Germline trimming cut 4 bases from V and 5 bases from J; bases unmatched to any gene: 10. The length of the CDR3 is 14 residues. In germline, CDR1 is SQVTM, CDR2 ANQGSEA. This clonotype was counted a few times. The target antigen is unknown. Quantitative 5'-RACE with molecular barcodes produced the TCR beta libraries. TCRdb re-called the 5' RACE reads through MiXCR, storing one row per CDR3 protein. The table has around 320,000 distinct CDR3 sequences, 20% seen once. The chain employs TRBV29-1 and TRBJ2-7; TRBD2 matches 8 bases. Material: blood, either unsorted or a sorted T cell fraction (not recorded which). The receptor was isolated from a female donor with ankylosing spondylitis or in good health (not recorded which). CDR3 region: CSVVRGTSLHEQYF. In DNA form, the CDR3 reads TGCAGCGTTGTTCGAGGGACTAGTTTGCACGAGCAGTACTTC.